This T cell receptor beta chain is drawn from a study of blood T cell repertoires in COVID-19. In the original processing: For nucleated cells, counts were estimated from reference gene primer amplification. Sequencing was performed with immunoSEQ multiplex PCR; in TCRdb, only in-frame clones are kept and a portion is missing. V and J calls plus clone size are reproduced from that table; the DNA served to infer D and trimming. The top ten hold about 6% of the sample, which has about 330,000 clones, roughly 87% seen once. Trimming stripped 3 bases from V and 3 bases from J, with 9 bases between. This CDR3 has 13 residues. Germline CDR1 is SGHTA and CDR2 is FQGNSA. The study assigned cohorts using participant-reported clinical history. Recovery meant two consecutive negative NP/OP PCR tests, professional clearance, or resolved symptoms. This clone was seen once.

The clonotype originates from a woman younger than 45 who had recovered from COVID-19. The genes are TRBV7-2 and TRBJ2-7, with a tentative D call TRBD2 (6 bases). The source material was PBMCs or T cells enriched from blood (not recorded which). The CDR3 sequence: CASSFRGNYEQYF. The CDR3 nucleotides are TGTGCCAGCAGCTTCCGGGGGAACTACGAGCAGTACTTC.